The 4 T cell receptor beta chains below come from one sample, sequenced in a study of control samples from healthy donors and cancer patients. Sequencing used immunoSEQ multiplex PCR; TCRdb keeps in-frame clones, though not all of them. Found here are over 150,000 clones, approximately 94% of them singletons; the top ten hold roughly 1.3%. The sequenced sample was blood. The receptors here all came from a woman between 18 and 30 years old in good health.

The gene calls are TRBV6-6 and TRBJ2-7; weak D call: TRBD2 (5 bases). V lost 6 bases, J lost 1 base, and 13 bases lay in between. CDR1 is MNHNY, CDR2 SVGAGI, per germline (reference sequence). The CDR3 is 14 amino acids. The CDR3 region is CASRLPTGSYEQYF. The CDR3 nucleotides are TGTGCCAGCAGGCTCCCAACGGGGTCCTACGAGCAGTACTTC.

The CDR3 nucleotides read TGTGCCAGCAGTGGGACTAGCGGGGGACTCGGGGCGTTCTTC. This gives the protein CASSGTSGGLGAFF. The V gene is TRBV2, the J gene TRBJ2-1, with TRBD2 matching 13 bases. V was clipped by 4 bases and J by 15 bases; unmatched bases: 9. The CDR3 runs 14 residues. Germline loops: CDR1 SNHLY, CDR2 FYNNEI.

The chain recombines TRBV7-2 with TRBJ1-4; D uncertain. CDR3 length: 15 amino acids. V was pared by 3 bases and J by 5 bases, with 13 bases between. Germline loops: CDR1 SGHTA, CDR2 FQGNSA. The CDR3 spells CASSLGGEVNEKLFF. CDR3 coding DNA: TGTGCCAGCAGCTTGGGAGGAGAAGTCAATGAAAAACTGTTTTTT.

The chain employs TRBV29-1 and TRBJ2-5; D is unresolved. Germline V gives CDR1 SQVTM, CDR2 ANQGSEA. V lost 7 bases, J lost 6 bases, and 9 bases lay in between. The CDR3 consists of 10 residues. The CDR3 is CSAEQKTQYF. The CDR3 coding sequence is TGCAGCGCCGAACAGAAGACCCAGTACTTC.